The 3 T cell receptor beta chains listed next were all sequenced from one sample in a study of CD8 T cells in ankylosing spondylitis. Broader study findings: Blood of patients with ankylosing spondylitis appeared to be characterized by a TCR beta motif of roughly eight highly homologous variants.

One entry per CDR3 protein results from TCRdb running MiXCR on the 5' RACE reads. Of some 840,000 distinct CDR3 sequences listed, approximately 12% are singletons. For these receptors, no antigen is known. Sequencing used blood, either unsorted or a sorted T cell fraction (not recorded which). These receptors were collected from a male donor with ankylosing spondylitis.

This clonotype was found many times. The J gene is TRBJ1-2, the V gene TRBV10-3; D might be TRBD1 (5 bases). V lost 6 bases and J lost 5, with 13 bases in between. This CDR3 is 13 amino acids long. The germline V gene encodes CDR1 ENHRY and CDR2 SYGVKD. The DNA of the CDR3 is TGTGCCATCAGCGCAGGGAGTGGGTATGGCTACACCTTC. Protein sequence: CAISAGSGYGYTF.

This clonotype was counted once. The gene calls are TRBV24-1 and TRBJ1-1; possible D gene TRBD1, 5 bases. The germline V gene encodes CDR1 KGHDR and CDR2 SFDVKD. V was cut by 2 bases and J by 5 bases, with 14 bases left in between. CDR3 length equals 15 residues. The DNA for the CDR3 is TGTGCCACCAGTGATTGGGGCAGGGATTTTACTGAAGCTTTCTTT. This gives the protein CATSDWGRDFTEAFF.

CDR3 sequence (DNA): TGCGCCAGCAGCTTGGCCATGGGGTACACTGAAGCTTTCTTT. It codes for CASSLAMGYTEAFF. The chain combines TRBV5-1 with TRBJ1-1; D gene ambiguous. Trimming cost V 0 bases and J 3 bases, with 9 bases left between them. Germline-derived CDR1 and CDR2 are SGHRS and YFSETQ. The CDR3 runs 14 residues. Combining the CDR3 with reference TRBV5-1 and TRBJ1-1 gives the whole variable domain KAGVTQTPRYLIKTRGQQVTLSCSPISGHRSVSWYQQTPGQGLQFLFEYFSETQRNKGNFPGRFSGRQFSNSRSEMNVSTLELGDSALYLCASSLAMGYTEAFFGQGTRLTVV.